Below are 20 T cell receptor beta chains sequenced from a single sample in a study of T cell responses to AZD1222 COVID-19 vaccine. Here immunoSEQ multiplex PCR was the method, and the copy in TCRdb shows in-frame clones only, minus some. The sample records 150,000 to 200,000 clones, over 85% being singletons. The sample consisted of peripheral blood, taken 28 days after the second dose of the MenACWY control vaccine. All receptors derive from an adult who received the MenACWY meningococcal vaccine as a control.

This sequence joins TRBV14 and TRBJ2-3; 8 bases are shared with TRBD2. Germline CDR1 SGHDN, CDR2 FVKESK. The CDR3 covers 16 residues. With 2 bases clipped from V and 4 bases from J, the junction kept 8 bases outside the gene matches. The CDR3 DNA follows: TGTGCCAGCAGCCAAAGGAGCGGGAGAAGCGCAGATACGCAGTATTTT. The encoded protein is CASSQRSGRSADTQYF.

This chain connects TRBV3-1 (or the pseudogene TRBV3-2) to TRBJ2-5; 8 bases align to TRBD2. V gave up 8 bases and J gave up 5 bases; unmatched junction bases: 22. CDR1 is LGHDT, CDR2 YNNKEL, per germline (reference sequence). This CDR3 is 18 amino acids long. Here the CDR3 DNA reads TGTGCCAGCCGCCTACGCCCTGGACTAGCCACCAACGCGGAGACCCAGTACTTC. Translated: CASRLRPGLATNAETQYF.

CDR3 protein: CASSPLQRSNQPQHF. CDR3 in DNA: TGTGCCAGCAGTCCCCTCCAGCGGAGCAATCAGCCCCAGCATTTT. The genes are TRBV28 and TRBJ1-5; no definite D call. The length of the CDR3 is 15 residues. With 5 bases removed from V and 1 base from J, the gap between germline ends came to 12 bases. Germline V gene sequence: CDR1 MDHEN, CDR2 SYDVKM.

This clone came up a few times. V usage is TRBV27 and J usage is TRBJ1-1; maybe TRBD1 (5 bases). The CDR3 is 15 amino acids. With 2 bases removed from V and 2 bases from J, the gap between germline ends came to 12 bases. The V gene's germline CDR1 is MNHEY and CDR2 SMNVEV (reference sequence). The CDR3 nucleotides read TGTGCCAGCAGTTTAATGGGACGACTCAACACTGAAGCTTTCTTT. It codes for CASSLMGRLNTEAFF.

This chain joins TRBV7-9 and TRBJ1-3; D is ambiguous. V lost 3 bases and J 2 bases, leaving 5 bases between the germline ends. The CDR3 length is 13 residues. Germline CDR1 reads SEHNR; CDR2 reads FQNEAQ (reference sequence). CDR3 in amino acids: CASSLVAGNTIYF. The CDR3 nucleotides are TGTGCCAGCAGCTTGGTAGCTGGAAACACCATATATTTT.

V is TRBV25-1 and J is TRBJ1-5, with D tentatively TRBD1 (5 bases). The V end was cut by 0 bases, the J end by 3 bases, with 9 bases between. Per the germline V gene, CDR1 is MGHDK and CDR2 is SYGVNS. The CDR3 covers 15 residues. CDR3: CASSEYKGLNQPQHF. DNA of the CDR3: TGTGCCAGCAGTGAATATAAGGGGCTCAATCAGCCCCAGCATTTT. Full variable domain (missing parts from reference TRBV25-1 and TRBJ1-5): EADIYQTPRYLVIGTGKKITLECSQTMGHDKMYWYQQDPGMELHLIHYSYGVNSTEKGDLSSESTVSRIRTEHFPLTLESARPSHTSQYLCASSEYKGLNQPQHFGDGTRLSIL.

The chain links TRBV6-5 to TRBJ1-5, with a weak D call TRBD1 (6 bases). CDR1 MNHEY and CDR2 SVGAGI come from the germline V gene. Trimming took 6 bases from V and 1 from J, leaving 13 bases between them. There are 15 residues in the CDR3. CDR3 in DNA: TGTGCCAGCAGGAGAGGGGGGGAGAGCAATCAGCCCCAGCATTTT. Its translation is CASRRGGESNQPQHF.

DNA for the CDR3: TGTGCCAGCAGTGTGAACTCTGGAAACACCATATATTTT. It encodes CASSVNSGNTIYF. This chain joins TRBV2 and TRBJ1-3; D unresolved. From germline, CDR1 is SNHLY and CDR2 FYNNEI. The V and J ends lost 4 bases and 0 bases respectively, with 4 bases between them. This CDR3 comprises 13 residues.

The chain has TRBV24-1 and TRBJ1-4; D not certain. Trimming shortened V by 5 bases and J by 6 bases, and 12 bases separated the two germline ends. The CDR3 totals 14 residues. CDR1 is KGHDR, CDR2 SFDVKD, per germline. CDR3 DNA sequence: TGTGCCACCAGTGGTGTTGGGCAGGATGAAAAACTGTTTTTT. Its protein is CATSGVGQDEKLFF.

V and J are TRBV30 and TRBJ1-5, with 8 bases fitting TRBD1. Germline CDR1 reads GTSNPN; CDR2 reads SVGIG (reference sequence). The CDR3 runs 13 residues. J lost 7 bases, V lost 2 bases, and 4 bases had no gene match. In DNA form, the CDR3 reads TGTGCCTGGAGTCCAGGGGGCGGCCAGCCCCAGCATTTT. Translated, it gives CAWSPGGGQPQHF.

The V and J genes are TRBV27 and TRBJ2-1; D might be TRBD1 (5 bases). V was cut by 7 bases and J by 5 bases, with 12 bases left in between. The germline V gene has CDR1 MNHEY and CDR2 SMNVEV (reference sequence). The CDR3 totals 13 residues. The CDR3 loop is CASTRFRDNEQFF. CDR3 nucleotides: TGTGCCAGCACCCGCTTCAGGGACAATGAGCAGTTCTTC.

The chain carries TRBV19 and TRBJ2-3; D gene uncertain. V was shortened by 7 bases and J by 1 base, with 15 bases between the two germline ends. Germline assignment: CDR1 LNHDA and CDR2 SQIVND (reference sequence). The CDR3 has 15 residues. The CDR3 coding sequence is TGTGCCAGTACCGCGAGGCTAGGGCGCACAGATACGCAGTATTTT. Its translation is CASTARLGRTDTQYF.

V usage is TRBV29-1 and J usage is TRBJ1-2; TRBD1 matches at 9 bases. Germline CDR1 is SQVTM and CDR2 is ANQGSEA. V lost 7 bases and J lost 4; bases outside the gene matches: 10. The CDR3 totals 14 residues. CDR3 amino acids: CSAAGTGFAYGYTF. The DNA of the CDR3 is TGCAGCGCCGCGGGGACAGGGTTCGCCTATGGCTACACCTTC.

The DNA for the CDR3 is TGTGCCAGCAGCTTAGGGCACATGAACACTGAAGCTTTCTTT. Translating it yields CASSLGHMNTEAFF. The V and J genes are TRBV7-2 and TRBJ1-1; D ambiguous. Trimming took off 1 base at V and 0 bases at J, with 6 bases between the two ends. This CDR3 is 14 amino acids long. CDR1 and CDR2 from the germline V gene are SGHTA and FQGNSA.

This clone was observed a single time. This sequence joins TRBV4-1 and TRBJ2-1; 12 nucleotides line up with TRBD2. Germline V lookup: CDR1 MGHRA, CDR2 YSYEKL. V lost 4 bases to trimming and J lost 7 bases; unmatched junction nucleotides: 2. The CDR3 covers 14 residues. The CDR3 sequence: CASSLTSGRNEQFF. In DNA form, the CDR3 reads TGCGCCAGCAGCCTGACTAGCGGGAGAAATGAGCAGTTCTTC.

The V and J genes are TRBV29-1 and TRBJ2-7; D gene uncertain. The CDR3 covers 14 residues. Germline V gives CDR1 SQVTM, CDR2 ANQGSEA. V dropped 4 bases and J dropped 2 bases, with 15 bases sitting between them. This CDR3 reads CSVGRTARTYEQYF. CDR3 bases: TGCAGCGTTGGAAGGACGGCCCGAACCTACGAGCAGTACTTC.

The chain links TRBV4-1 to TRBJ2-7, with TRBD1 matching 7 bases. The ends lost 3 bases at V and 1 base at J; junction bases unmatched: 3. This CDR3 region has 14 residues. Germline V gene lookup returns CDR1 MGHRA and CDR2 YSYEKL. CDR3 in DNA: TGCGCCAGCAGCCAGAGGACAGGATCCTACGAGCAGTACTTC. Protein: CASSQRTGSYEQYF.

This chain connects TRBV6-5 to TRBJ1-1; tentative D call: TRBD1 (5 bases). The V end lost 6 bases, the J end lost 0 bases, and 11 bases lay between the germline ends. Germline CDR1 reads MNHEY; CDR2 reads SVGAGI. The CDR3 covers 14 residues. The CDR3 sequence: CASRLGGLNTEAFF. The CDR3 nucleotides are TGTGCCAGCAGGCTGGGGGGATTGAACACTGAAGCTTTCTTT.

CDR3 sequence reads: CASSMDRSRAEAFF. In nucleotides, the CDR3 is TGTGCCAGCAGCATGGACAGGTCGAGGGCTGAAGCTTTCTTT. The chain is built from TRBV7-2 and TRBJ1-1, with 7 bases aligning to TRBD1. After removal of 5 bases from V and 6 bases from J, the junction contained 9 bases not matched to a gene. Germline V gene lookup returns CDR1 SGHTA and CDR2 FQGNSA. The CDR3 has 14 residues.

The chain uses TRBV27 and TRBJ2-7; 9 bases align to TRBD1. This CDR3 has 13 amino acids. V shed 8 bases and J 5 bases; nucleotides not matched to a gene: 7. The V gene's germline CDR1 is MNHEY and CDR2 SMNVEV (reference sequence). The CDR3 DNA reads TGTGCCAGCGGGGGACAGGGATCCCACGAGCAGTACTTC. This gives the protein CASGGQGSHEQYF.